The T cell receptor beta chain under discussion was sequenced for a study of Ad26.COV2.S vaccination and SARS-CoV-2 variants. Study-level background: Into the muscle, Ad26.COV2.S was dosed once or twice, 56 days apart. General study points: Measurements of TCR breadth and depth may have given underestimates of the total T cell responses. A substantial breadth of spike-specific CD8+ and CD4+ T cell responses after vaccination has been reported.

V lost 4 bases and J 2 bases, leaving 10 bases between the germline ends. Germline V gene data show CDR1 as LGHNA and CDR2 as YSLEER. The CDR3 is made up of 14 amino acids. Comments on this clone: What it binds is not known.

Treatment in this sample: approximately 18 received Ad26.COV2.S at low or high dose, single or two shots; 5 received placebo; per-sample allocation not given. Following the first vaccine or placebo injection, samples were taken on day 63. This vaccine is an Ad26 vector that expresses the Wuhan-strain SARS-CoV-2 spike. Generated by immunoSEQ multiplex PCR, the TCRdb table keeps only in-frame clones and is missing some. The sample contains around 370,000 clones, approximately 81% of which appear only once. This chain uses TRBV4-3 with TRBJ2-3, with a weak D call TRBD2 (5 bases). Sequencing was performed on peripheral blood, taken in a trial of Ad26.COV2.S vaccine versus placebo. The sequence was obtained from a person aged 18 to 65 who received the Ad26.COV2.S COVID-19 vaccine or a placebo. CDR3 DNA sequence: TGCGCCAGCAGCCCGGACTGGATCACAGATACGCAGTATTTT. It specifies CASSPDWITDTQYF.